This T cell receptor (beta chain) was documented in a study of naive and memory T cell subsets. General observations from the study: The RNA method is potentially sensitive to activation and differentiation changes.

Ligated cDNA underwent four rounds of PCR with nested alpha and beta constant region primers and SP2. Blood and skin TCR RNA was reverse transcribed with alpha and beta constant primers. One entry per CDR3 protein results from TCRdb running MiXCR on the 5' RACE reads. The sample holds roughly 48,000 distinct CDR3 sequences; about 4.8% are singletons and the top ten take approximately 0.84%. This clonotype was recorded at least ten times. Its target is not known. A UMI-containing oligonucleotide was joined by 3' ligation to the TCR cDNA template. Whole blood, 2.5 ml, came from adult healthy volunteers. Cells were not sorted; total RNA input targeted 1 to 1000 ng. The length of the CDR3 is 16 residues. With 4 bases removed from V and 4 bases from J, the gap between germline ends came to 19 bases. Germline V gene sequence: CDR1 SGHDN, CDR2 FVKESK.

The receptor was isolated from a female donor in good health. J is TRBJ1-2 and V is TRBV14, with D possibly TRBD1 on 6 matching bases. CDR3 sequence reads: CASSLIRDTQAYGYTF. CDR3 nucleotides: TGTGCCAGCAGCCTTATCCGGGACACCCAAGCCTATGGCTACACCTTC.